The 2 T cell receptor beta chains given below trace back to one sample, sequenced in a study of PD-L1 blockade in urothelial cancer. The data were produced by immunoSEQ multiplex PCR, yet TCRdb's version contains in-frame clones alone and is incomplete. The sample lists tens of thousands of clones; around 80% were seen once. Sequenced here: PBMCs, sampled around atezolizumab (anti-PD-L1) treatment. These receptors were taken from a middle-aged man with urothelial cancer.

The J gene is TRBJ1-2, the V gene TRBV7-8; 7 bases match TRBD1. Germline V gene lookup returns CDR1 SGHVS and CDR2 FQNEAQ. V gave up 5 bases and J gave up 3 bases; unmatched junction bases: 6. The CDR3 extends over 14 amino acids. CDR3 nucleotides: TGTGCCAGCAGCAGTTCGGGACAGCACTATGGCTACACCTTC. Residues: CASSSSGQHYGYTF.

The rearrangement uses TRBV7-6 and TRBJ2-2, with D possibly matching TRBD1 (7 bases). The CDR3 totals 17 residues. V was shortened by 5 bases and J by 2 bases, with 18 bases between the two germline ends. Germline V CDR1 and CDR2: SGHVS, FNYEAQ. In nucleotides, the CDR3 is TGTGCCAGCAGCCTCGCGCCAGGGGGGCCTAACACCGGGGAGCTGTTTTTT. Translation gives CASSLAPGGPNTGELFF.